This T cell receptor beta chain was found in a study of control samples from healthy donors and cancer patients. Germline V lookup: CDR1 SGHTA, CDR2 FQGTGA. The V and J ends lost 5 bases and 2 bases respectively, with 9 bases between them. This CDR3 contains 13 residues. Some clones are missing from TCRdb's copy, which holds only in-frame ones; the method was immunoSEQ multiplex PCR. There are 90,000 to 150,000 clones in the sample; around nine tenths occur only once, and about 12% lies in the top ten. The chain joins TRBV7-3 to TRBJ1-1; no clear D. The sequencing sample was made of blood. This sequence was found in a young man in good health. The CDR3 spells CASSKTTNTEAFF. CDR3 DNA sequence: TGTGCCAGCAGCAAAACGACCAACACTGAAGCTTTCTTT.